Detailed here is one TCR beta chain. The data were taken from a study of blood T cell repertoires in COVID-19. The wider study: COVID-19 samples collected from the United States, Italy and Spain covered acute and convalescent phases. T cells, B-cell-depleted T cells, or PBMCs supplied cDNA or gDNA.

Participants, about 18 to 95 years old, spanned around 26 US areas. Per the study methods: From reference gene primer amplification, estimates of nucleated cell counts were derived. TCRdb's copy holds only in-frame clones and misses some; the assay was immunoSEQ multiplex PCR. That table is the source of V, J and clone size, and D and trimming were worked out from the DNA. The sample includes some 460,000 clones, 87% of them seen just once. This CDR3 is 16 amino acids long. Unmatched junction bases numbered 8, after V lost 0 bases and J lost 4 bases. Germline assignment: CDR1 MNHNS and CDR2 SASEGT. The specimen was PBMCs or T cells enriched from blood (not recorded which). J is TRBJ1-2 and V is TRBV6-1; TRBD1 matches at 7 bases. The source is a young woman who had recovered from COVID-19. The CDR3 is CASSEAERGRGYGYTF. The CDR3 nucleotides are TGTGCCAGCAGTGAAGCGGAGAGGGGGCGTGGCTATGGCTACACCTTC.